This T cell receptor (beta chain) came from a study of blood T cell repertoires in COVID-19. In the original processing: Reference gene primer amplification yielded estimated nucleated cell counts. The repertoire was sequenced with immunoSEQ multiplex PCR; TCRdb's copy has only in-frame clones and lacks some. That table gives V, J and clone size, and the DNA gave D and trimming. This table holds 190,000 or so clones, less than 85% found once. Sequenced input: peripheral blood. This clonotype originated in a middle-aged man who had recovered from COVID-19.

In nucleotides, the CDR3 is TGTGCCACCAGATCCGAAGGGGTTGGCTACACCTTC. This sequence encodes CATRSEGVGYTF. The genes are TRBV24-1 and TRBJ1-2; perhaps TRBD1 as D (5 bases). Trimming removed 7 bases at V and 7 bases at J, with 12 bases between. CDR3 length: 12 amino acids. Germline V gene sequence: CDR1 KGHDR, CDR2 SFDVKD.